Shown below are 12 T cell receptor beta chains from a single sample sequenced in a study of cytomegalovirus exposure and HLA in healthy donors. 13 Jbeta primers and 60 Vbeta primers were used for the PCR. Measured with immunoSEQ multiplex PCR; TCRdb has only the in-frame clones, and not every one. The data contain 150,000 to 180,000 clones, about 75% of them singletons. Sequencing was performed on PBMCs. The origin of the receptors is a man aged 18 to 29 in good health and CMV-seronegative.

This rearrangement joins TRBV7-8 to TRBJ2-6; D is undetermined. This CDR3 is 16 amino acids long. The germline gives CDR1 SGHVS, CDR2 FQNEAQ. Trimming removed 1 base from V and 5 bases from J, with 12 bases in between. This chain's CDR3 is CASSLGIGGRANVLTF. The CDR3, as DNA: TGTGCCAGCAGCTTAGGGATAGGTGGGCGGGCCAACGTCCTGACTTTC.

The CDR3 region has the DNA TGCGCCAGCAGCGCAGACCCCGAGGGAGGGAGCTCCTACGAGCAGTACTTC. Protein product: CASSADPEGGSSYEQYF. The chain couples TRBV4-3 to TRBJ2-7; 7 bases map to TRBD2. V gave up 5 bases and J gave up 0 bases; unmatched junction bases: 13. The CDR3 covers 17 residues. The germline V gene encodes CDR1 LGHNA and CDR2 YSLEER.

V is TRBV4-3 and J is TRBJ1-4, with TRBD1 matching over 8 bases. V lost 1 base to trimming and J lost 5 bases; unmatched junction nucleotides: 3. Per germline, CDR1 LGHNA and CDR2 YSLEER. There are 15 residues in the CDR3. The CDR3 nucleotides read TGCGCCAGCAGCCAAGTAGCAGGGGGCAATGAAAAACTGTTTTTT. It is translated as CASSQVAGGNEKLFF.

The CDR3 DNA is TGCAGTGCTAGATTAAACTACGAGCAGTACTTC. It yields the protein CSARLNYEQYF. The rearrangement joins TRBV20-1 to TRBJ2-7; D is undetermined. V was clipped by 2 bases and J by 3 bases, with 5 bases between them. Germline CDR1 and CDR2: DFQATT and SNEGSKA (reference sequence). The CDR3 runs to 11 residues.

The J gene is TRBJ2-1, the V gene TRBV20-1; D not certain. The V and J ends lost 3 bases and 9 bases respectively, with 9 bases between them. The germline V gene has CDR1 DFQATT and CDR2 SNEGSKA (reference sequence). This CDR3 has 11 residues. The chain's CDR3 is CSASHPSEQFF. The CDR3, as DNA: TGCAGTGCTAGCCATCCTAGTGAGCAGTTCTTC.

The chain uses TRBV2 and TRBJ2-5; 7 bases are a match to TRBD2. Germline V lookup: CDR1 SNHLY, CDR2 FYNNEI. The CDR3 extends over 14 amino acids. The V and J ends lost 10 bases and 1 base, in that order; junction bases with no gene match: 9. CDR3: CATRSPGGQETQYF. CDR3 bases: TGTGCCACCCGGTCCCCGGGGGGCCAAGAGACCCAGTACTTC.

The rearrangement links TRBV19 to TRBJ1-3, with 8 nucleotides matching TRBD1. Trimming cost V 7 bases and J 2 bases; bases outside gene matches: 10. Per germline, CDR1 LNHDA and CDR2 SQIVND (reference sequence). The CDR3 consists of 16 residues. The CDR3 DNA reads as TGTGCCAGTACCCCACGCTGGACAGGGACTGGAAACACCATATATTTT. Translated: CASTPRWTGTGNTIYF.

The chain carries TRBV7-7 and TRBJ2-1; weak D call: TRBD2 (5 bases). V gave up 5 bases and J gave up 6 bases, with 14 bases separating them. Germline V CDR1 and CDR2: SSHAT, FNYEAQ (reference sequence). This CDR3 contains 14 residues. The CDR3 DNA is TGTGCCAGCAGCAGCTCGGGAATGGGCAATGAGCAGTTCTTC. Its translation: CASSSSGMGNEQFF.

The rearrangement links TRBV4-3 to TRBJ2-5; TRBD2 agrees at 7 bases. The J segment lost 11 bases and the V segment lost 0 bases, leaving 6 bases of the junction unmatched. The germline CDR1 and CDR2 sequences are LGHNA and YSLEER. CDR3 length: 13 amino acids. CDR3 sequence reads: CASSQDAGREQYF. The CDR3, as DNA: TGCGCCAGCAGCCAAGACGCGGGGCGGGAGCAGTACTTC.

The chain joins TRBV30 to TRBJ2-5; D perhaps matches TRBD1 (5 bases). CDR3 length equals 17 residues. Trimming cost V 0 bases and J 1 base, with 18 bases left between them. Per germline, CDR1 GTSNPN and CDR2 SVGIG (reference sequence). The CDR3 protein is CAWSVLLARGLQETQYF. In DNA, the CDR3 is TGTGCCTGGAGTGTACTACTCGCTAGGGGCCTCCAAGAGACCCAGTACTTC.

The rearrangement joins TRBV2 to TRBJ2-3; 7 bases match TRBD1. The length of the CDR3 is 14 residues. V lost 7 bases and J lost 2; bases outside the gene matches: 6. CDR1 is SNHLY and CDR2 is FYNNEI in the germline V gene. The CDR3 DNA reads TGTGCCAGCATTAGGACAGGCCTCACAGATACGCAGTATTTT. Translated, it gives CASIRTGLTDTQYF.

This clone was counted a few times. For the CDR3, the DNA is TGTGCCAGCAGTCGCCGGCAGGAGGGGGCTCAGCCCCAGCATTTT. Amino acid sequence: CASSRRQEGAQPQHF. The rearrangement uses TRBV2 and TRBJ1-5; TRBD1 agrees at 7 bases. J was trimmed by 6 bases and V by 5 bases; bases with no gene match: 10. Germline values: CDR1 SNHLY, CDR2 FYNNEI. This CDR3 is 15 amino acids long.